The source of this T cell receptor beta chain is a study of blood T cell repertoires in COVID-19. Participant-reported clinical history was the basis for cohort assignment. Sequencing used immunoSEQ multiplex PCR; TCRdb keeps in-frame clones, though not all of them. The sample has a few hundred thousand clones, roughly 90% seen once. The table lists this clone with a few counts. V shed 0 bases and J 6 bases; nucleotides not matched to a gene: 8. Looked up from germline, CDR1 is LGHDT and CDR2 is YNNKEL (reference sequence). The CDR3 loop spans 15 amino acids. The TCR comes from a woman aged 25 to 39 who had been exposed to COVID-19. The chain recombines TRBV3-1 (or the pseudogene TRBV3-2) with TRBJ2-7, with 7 bases matching TRBD1. The specimen was PBMCs or T cells enriched from blood (not recorded which). As DNA, the CDR3 is TGTGCCAGCAGCCAAGATGGGGACAGTCCGGGCGAGCAGTACTTC. Its protein is CASSQDGDSPGEQYF.